The next 23 T cell receptor beta chains were all read from a single sample in a study of blood T cell repertoires in COVID-19. The protocol was immunoSEQ multiplex PCR, while the TCRdb copy is restricted to in-frame clones and leaves out a portion. This sample yields about 280,000 clones, of which 88% are seen a single time; 2% belongs to the top ten. The specimen was PBMCs or T cells enriched from blood (not recorded which). Source of these receptors: a woman aged 60 to 75 in a cohort exposed to, infected with or recovered from COVID-19 (not recorded which).

V usage is TRBV11-2 and J usage is TRBJ2-1, with TRBD1 identical over 8 bases. Germline values: CDR1 SGHAT, CDR2 FQNNGV. The junction had 7 bases not matched to a gene; V was cut back by 6 bases and J by 3 bases. This CDR3 is built from 15 residues. CDR3 sequence reads: CASRLGQGHYNEQFF. In DNA form, the CDR3 reads TGTGCCAGCAGACTCGGACAGGGCCACTACAATGAGCAGTTCTTC.

The chain joins TRBV27 to TRBJ2-7; possible D gene TRBD2, 5 bases. The V gene lost 7 bases and the J gene lost 3 bases, with 13 bases spanning the gap. The CDR3 loop spans 13 amino acids. Germline CDR1 MNHEY, CDR2 SMNVEV (reference sequence). CDR3 in amino acids: CASTQRAGYEQYF. As DNA, the CDR3 is TGTGCCAGCACCCAGAGGGCCGGCTACGAGCAGTACTTC.

The gene calls are TRBV3-1 (or the pseudogene TRBV3-2) and TRBJ2-1, with TRBD2 matching over 7 bases. Germline loops: CDR1 LGHDT, CDR2 YNNKEL (reference sequence). CDR3 size: 16 residues. The J segment lost 4 bases and the V segment lost 6 bases, leaving 12 bases of the junction unmatched. CDR3 bases: TGTGCCAGCAGTCGTCCCCCTAGCGGAGCTTACAATGAGCAGTTCTTC. Translation gives CASSRPPSGAYNEQFF.

This chain links TRBV18 with TRBJ2-3, with 8 positions matching TRBD2. CDR3 length equals 15 residues. The ends lost 4 bases at V and 2 bases at J; junction bases unmatched: 5. Germline lookup yields CDR1 KGHSH and CDR2 LQKENI. The CDR3 nucleotides are TGTGCCAGCTCACAAACTAGCGGATACACAGATACGCAGTATTTT. The encoded protein is CASSQTSGYTDTQYF.

The chain has TRBV18 and TRBJ1-2; TRBD1 agrees at 7 bases. The CDR3 is 17 amino acids. CDR1 KGHSH and CDR2 LQKENI come from the germline V gene. V lost 6 bases and J lost 5; bases outside the gene matches: 18. The CDR3 bases are TGTGCCAGCTCGTCTACGTCCGGGGACAGCCTGTTATATGGCTACACCTTC. Protein: CASSSTSGDSLLYGYTF.

V usage is TRBV10-1 and J usage is TRBJ2-7; 8 bases are a match to TRBD1. The V and J ends lost 8 bases and 4 bases, in that order; junction bases with no gene match: 7. The CDR3 is 13 residues long. Germline V gene lookup returns CDR1 WNHNN and CDR2 SYGVQD (reference sequence). DNA of the CDR3: TGCGCCAGCTCGGACAGGGCGGGGTACGAGCAGTACTTC. It specifies CASSDRAGYEQYF.

The rearrangement joins TRBV11-2 to TRBJ2-7; a possible D gene is TRBD1 (6 bases). The germline V and J ends were trimmed by 0 bases and 5 bases, with 14 bases remaining between them. The CDR3 sequence is 15 residues long. Germline CDR1 and CDR2: SGHAT and FQNNGV. CDR3 nucleotide sequence: TGTGCCAGCAGCTTAGATTACAGGGTCCCCAACGAGCAGTACTTC. Amino acid sequence: CASSLDYRVPNEQYF.

This chain joins TRBV5-4 and TRBJ2-1; D gene unclear. The CDR3 is made up of 11 amino acids. Trimming pared 5 bases from V and 6 bases from J, leaving 6 bases between. Germline CDR1 is SGHNT and CDR2 is YYREEE (reference sequence). In DNA, the CDR3 is TGTGCCAGCAGGAGTGGCAATGAGCAGTTCTTC. Its protein is CASRSGNEQFF.

The V gene is TRBV7-2, the J gene TRBJ1-5, with 8 bases aligning to TRBD1. The germline CDR1 and CDR2 sequences are SGHTA and FQGNSA. V gave up 5 bases and J gave up 5 bases; unmatched junction bases: 11. The CDR3 loop spans 16 amino acids. In DNA, the CDR3 is TGTGCCAGCAGCCCACGCCCAGACAGGGGACATCAGCCCCAGCATTTT. As protein: CASSPRPDRGHQPQHF. The full variable domain, completed using reference TRBV7-2 and TRBJ1-5, is GAGVSQSPSNKVTEKGKDVELRCDPISGHTALYWYRQSLGQGLEFLIYFQGNSAPDKSGLPSDRFSAERTGGSVSTLTIQRTQQEDSAVYLCASSPRPDRGHQPQHFGDGTRLSIL.

The V gene is TRBV19, the J gene TRBJ2-7, with D possibly TRBD1 on 5 matching bases. The ends were cut back, 1 base at V and 0 bases at J, with 7 bases in the middle. The CDR3 covers 14 residues. In germline, CDR1 is LNHDA, CDR2 SQIVND (reference sequence). The CDR3 reads CASSIAGSSYEQYF. The CDR3 coding sequence is TGTGCCAGTAGTATAGCAGGGTCCTCCTACGAGCAGTACTTC.

The genes are TRBV27 and TRBJ2-1, with D tentatively TRBD1 (5 bases). Per the germline V gene, CDR1 is MNHEY and CDR2 is SMNVEV (reference sequence). This CDR3 comprises 15 residues. The V end was cut by 7 bases, the J end by 6 bases, with 19 bases between. The CDR3 reads CASKYITGASNEQFF. CDR3 nucleotide sequence: TGTGCCAGCAAATATATCACAGGAGCGTCCAATGAGCAGTTCTTC.

V gene TRBV27 combines with J gene TRBJ2-2; 9 bases are shared with TRBD2. CDR1 and CDR2 (germline): MNHEY, SMNVEV (reference sequence). The CDR3 is 17 residues long. V lost 4 bases, J lost 3 bases, and 9 bases stayed unmatched. The CDR3 region has the DNA TGTGCCAGCAGTTCGTTAGCGGGAGTTCGGTACACCGGGGAGCTGTTTTTT. Its protein is CASSSLAGVRYTGELFF.

V gene TRBV28 combines with J gene TRBJ2-7; no reliable D call. This CDR3 has 15 residues. Trimming cost V 5 bases and J 3 bases, with 17 bases left between them. CDR1 is MDHEN, CDR2 SYDVKM, per germline. CDR3: CASSPASGYYYEQYF. CDR3 in DNA: TGTGCCAGCAGTCCTGCGTCCGGATACTACTACGAGCAGTACTTC.

The chain recombines TRBV28 with TRBJ1-2; 7 bases line up with TRBD1. The CDR3 extends over 12 amino acids. V lost 6 bases and J lost 4; bases outside the gene matches: 2. The germline V gene encodes CDR1 MDHEN and CDR2 SYDVKM. The CDR3, as DNA: TGTGCCAGCAGACGGACAGGCTATGGCTACACCTTC. It translates to CASRRTGYGYTF.

The rearrangement links TRBV6-4 to TRBJ1-1; the match to TRBD1 covers 7 bases. CDR3 length equals 14 residues. Germline loops: CDR1 MRHNA, CDR2 SNTAGT. The trim removed 8 bases at V and 0 bases at J, leaving 6 bases unmatched. Written as DNA, the CDR3 is TGTGCCAGCCGACAGGGACCCTTGAACACTGAAGCTTTCTTT. This encodes CASRQGPLNTEAFF.

The V and J genes are TRBV5-1 and TRBJ2-1, with D unresolved. V lost 0 bases and J 0 bases, leaving 10 bases between the germline ends. Germline V gene sequence: CDR1 SGHRS, CDR2 YFSETQ. The length of the CDR3 is 16 residues. The CDR3 coding sequence is TGCGCCAGCAGCTTGGAGCCCCTCGACTCCTACAATGAGCAGTTCTTC. This sequence encodes CASSLEPLDSYNEQFF.

The rearrangement joins TRBV19 to TRBJ1-2; 9 bases map to TRBD1. CDR3 length: 14 residues. The trim removed 4 bases at V and 3 bases at J, leaving 3 bases unmatched. Germline V gives CDR1 LNHDA, CDR2 SQIVND (reference sequence). The CDR3, as DNA: TGTGCCAGTAGTACGACAGGGGGGGACTATGGCTACACCTTC. Its protein product is CASSTTGGDYGYTF.

The V and J genes are TRBV5-1 and TRBJ1-1; D is possibly TRBD1 (5 bases). CDR1 and CDR2 (germline): SGHRS, YFSETQ. Trimming removed 0 bases at V and 5 bases at J, with 14 bases between. There are 15 residues in the CDR3. The DNA for the CDR3 is TGCGCCAGCAGCTTGGACAGGTTGCGGGGTACTGAAGCTTTCTTT. Translating it yields CASSLDRLRGTEAFF.

The rearrangement links TRBV30 to TRBJ1-2; 7 nucleotides agree with TRBD1. This CDR3 contains 12 residues. Germline V gene data show CDR1 as GTSNPN and CDR2 as SVGIG (reference sequence). Trimming removed 3 bases from V and 4 bases from J; junction bases left unmatched: 2. CDR3 amino acids: CAWSGTVYGYTF. The CDR3, as DNA: TGTGCCTGGAGCGGGACAGTCTATGGCTACACCTTC. The variable domain in full, with the rest retrieved from reference TRBV30 and TRBJ1-2, is SQTIHQWPATLVQPVGSPLSLECTVEGTSNPNLYWYRQAAGRGLQLLFYSVGIGQISSEVPQNLSASRPQDRQFILSSKKLLLSDSGFYLCAWSGTVYGYTFGSGTRLTVV.

The V gene is TRBV27, the J gene TRBJ2-7; 13 bases map to TRBD2. This CDR3 is 14 amino acids long. The V and J ends lost 8 bases and 6 bases, in that order; junction bases with no gene match: 7. Germline lookup yields CDR1 MNHEY and CDR2 SMNVEV (reference sequence). The CDR3 DNA follows: TGTGCCAGCGGGGGACTAGCGGGAACTGGCGAGCAGTACTTC. Residues: CASGGLAGTGEQYF.

This clone was recorded only once. The V gene is TRBV11-3, the J gene TRBJ1-2; perhaps TRBD1 as D (5 bases). The CDR3 runs to 17 residues. Trimming removed 5 bases at V and 5 bases at J, with 24 bases between. Germline loops: CDR1 SGHNT, CDR2 YENEEA. The CDR3 here is CASSPRLGARGSYGYTF. Here the CDR3 DNA reads TGTGCCAGCAGCCCTAGACTAGGGGCCCGGGGGAGTTATGGCTACACCTTC.

V gene TRBV5-1 combines with J gene TRBJ1-6; 8 bases fit TRBD1. The CDR3 is 17 amino acids. V lost 3 bases and J lost 9; bases outside the gene matches: 14. From germline, CDR1 is SGHRS and CDR2 YFSETQ. CDR3 sequence reads: CASSWGQEASFGSPLHF. The CDR3 DNA is TGCGCCAGCAGCTGGGGACAGGAGGCCTCATTCGGTTCACCCCTCCACTTT.

J is TRBJ2-7 and V is TRBV5-1, with TRBD1 matching over 8 bases. Looked up from germline, CDR1 is SGHRS and CDR2 is YFSETQ. The V gene end was trimmed by 0 bases and the J gene end by 6 bases; junction bases not matched to a gene: 8. The CDR3 length is 15 residues. CDR3 loop: CASSLVDRGYGEQYF. In DNA, the CDR3 is TGCGCCAGCAGCTTGGTCGACAGGGGTTATGGCGAGCAGTACTTC.